This TCR beta chain was recovered during a study of T-cell memory formation after mild COVID-19. Study-wide results and caveats: Pre-infection memory held some responding clones, suggesting pre-existing cross-reactive T cells responded.

This clonotype was detected many times. The target antigen is unknown. 5'RACE primed at constant segments yielded TCR alpha and TCR beta cDNA libraries bearing sample barcodes and UMIs. Each CDR3 protein is one row after TCRdb ran MiXCR on the 5' RACE reads. The sample lists just under 550,000 distinct CDR3 sequences; about 20% were seen once. This CDR3 is built from 13 residues. V was pared by 3 bases and J by 6 bases, with 9 bases between. The sequence was obtained from an adult woman who had mild COVID-19 (a few samples of this study predate the infection). Cell type and time point are not known. Sequenced sample: PBMCs or a T cell subset sorted from them (not recorded which). The V gene is TRBV12-3 or TRBV12-4, the J gene TRBJ2-1; D gene unclear. The CDR3 sequence: CASSLNSRNEQFF. DNA of the CDR3: TGTGCCAGCAGTTTGAACTCCCGCAATGAGCAGTTCTTC.